What follows describes a single T cell receptor (beta chain). Its specificity is unknown. Study-level results: Tumor Treg TCRs overlapped most with tumor naive CD4+ cells.

The CDR3 length is 12 residues. The V and J ends lost 1 base and 7 bases respectively, with 8 bases between them. CDR1 is SNHLY and CDR2 is FYNNEI in the germline V gene. Memory CD4+ cells were defined as CD4+CD45RO+CD25-. TCRdb independently ran MiXCR on the 5' RACE reads; one entry per CDR3 protein. The data show some 64,000 distinct CDR3 sequences, about 20% seen once. The receptor was derived from a female donor with breast cancer. The V gene is TRBV2, the J gene TRBJ2-7, with unresolved D. The specimen sequenced was memory CD4+ T cells sorted from a lymph node. Specified subset: memory CD4+ T cells, CD4+CD45RO+CD25-. CDR3 nucleotides: TGTGCCAGCAGTGAAGGGCGTCGAGAGCAGTACTTC. This encodes CASSEGRREQYF.